The 32 T cell receptor beta chains given below trace back to one sample, sequenced in a study of beta chain features in type 1 diabetes (dated by TCRdb to 2016 to 2019). The library relied on the immunoSEQ multiplex PCR assay. The entire isolated RNA was reverse transcribed using the High Capacity cDNA Reverse Transcription Kit, and thus expressed TCRB transcripts were sequenced. Held by TCRdb, this immuneACCESS table contains in-frame sequences only and omits some clones. Under half of the omission traces to an unresolved V gene where checked; the cause of the rest is unknown. The sample table shows roughly 610,000 clones, and less than 20% are seen once. Together, the top ten hold 0.093% of the sample. The sample consisted of naive CD4+ T cells from blood. The sample's cell subset or site label is to be understood as: true naive CD4+ T cells. All receptors derive from a man aged 18 to 30 in good health.

As DNA, the CDR3 is TGCGCCAGCAGCTTACTAGGGTACGGCTACACCTTC. Its translation: CASSLLGYGYTF. The chain joins TRBV5-1 to TRBJ1-2; D is unclear. Trimming took 2 bases from V and 8 from J, leaving 10 bases between them. CDR3 length: 12 amino acids. The germline gives CDR1 SGHRS, CDR2 YFSETQ.

This clone was counted between two and nine times. This chain links TRBV5-1 with TRBJ2-3; D call uncertain. Germline V gives CDR1 SGHRS, CDR2 YFSETQ. The CDR3 has 16 residues. V was shortened by 0 bases and J by 0 bases, with 11 bases between the two germline ends. The CDR3 coding sequence is TGCGCCAGCAGCTTGGGCTCGAGTACTAGCACAGATACGCAGTATTTT. Translating it yields CASSLGSSTSTDTQYF.

This clone showed up just a few times. The chain uses TRBV29-1 and TRBJ1-4; 10 positions match TRBD1. CDR3 length equals 15 residues. The V and J ends lost 4 bases and 4 bases, in that order; junction bases with no gene match: 6. Germline CDR1 reads SQVTM; CDR2 reads ANQGSEA. CDR3 DNA sequence: TGCAGCGTTGTTGACAGGGGGCAAAGTAATGAAAAACTGTTTTTT. Translated: CSVVDRGQSNEKLFF.

This clone was counted between two and nine times. This sequence joins TRBV2 and TRBJ2-5; D is undetermined. Germline assignment: CDR1 SNHLY and CDR2 FYNNEI. CDR3 length: 11 residues. The germline V and J ends were trimmed by 0 bases and 9 bases, with 5 bases remaining between them. The CDR3 sequence is CASSEAMAQYF. Written as DNA, the CDR3 is TGTGCCAGCAGTGAAGCGATGGCCCAGTACTTC.

This clone was seen more than once but under ten times. V gene TRBV6-5 combines with J gene TRBJ2-7, with a possible D match to TRBD1 (5 bases). Trimming shortened V by 2 bases and J by 3 bases, and 11 bases separated the two germline ends. Germline loops: CDR1 MNHEY, CDR2 SVGAGI. The CDR3 totals 14 residues. The CDR3 sequence is CASSYRGHNYEQYF. CDR3 sequence (DNA): TGTGCCAGCAGTTACCGTGGACACAACTACGAGCAGTACTTC.

This CDR3 is CASNLAHNEQFF. Written as DNA, the CDR3 is TGTGCCAGCAACCTAGCGCACAATGAGCAGTTCTTC. The rearrangement uses TRBV28 and TRBJ2-1, with a tentative D call TRBD2 (6 bases). The V end was cut by 7 bases, the J end by 5 bases, with 9 bases between. Germline V lookup: CDR1 MDHEN, CDR2 SYDVKM. CDR3 size: 12 residues.

This clone turned up a few times. The chain links TRBV4-2 to TRBJ2-7; 8 positions agree with TRBD2. Germline trimming cut 9 bases from V and 0 bases from J; bases unmatched to any gene: 7. The CDR3 covers 14 residues. Germline loops: CDR1 LGHNA, CDR2 YNFKEQ. CDR3 DNA sequence: TGTGCCAGTCGGCCGGGGGGGAACTCCTACGAGCAGTACTTC. This sequence encodes CASRPGGNSYEQYF.

The CDR3 protein is CASSVTANTEAFF. CDR3 coding DNA: TGTGCCAGCAGCGTGACAGCGAACACTGAAGCTTTCTTT. J is TRBJ1-1 and V is TRBV7-2; D is perhaps TRBD1 (5 bases). The CDR3 loop spans 13 amino acids. V lost 5 bases, J lost 1 base, and 8 bases lay in between. The germline V gene encodes CDR1 SGHTA and CDR2 FQGNSA.

This clone showed up just a few times. V gene TRBV7-6 combines with J gene TRBJ2-3, with D perhaps assigned TRBD1 or TRBD2 (5 bases each). In germline, CDR1 is SGHVS, CDR2 FNYEAQ. The ends were cut back, 2 bases at V and 2 bases at J, with 11 bases in the middle. The CDR3 consists of 15 residues. Here the CDR3 DNA reads TGTGCCAGCAGCTTATACGGGGCGATCACAGATACGCAGTATTTT. It codes for CASSLYGAITDTQYF.

The V gene is TRBV6-1, the J gene TRBJ1-5, with TRBD1 matching 7 bases. CDR1 is MNHNS and CDR2 is SASEGT in the germline V gene. The ends lost 0 bases at V and 9 bases at J; junction bases unmatched: 8. The CDR3 spans 15 residues. The CDR3 sequence is CASSEAWQGDRPQHF. DNA of the CDR3: TGTGCCAGCAGTGAAGCATGGCAGGGGGATAGGCCCCAGCATTTT.

V gene TRBV9 combines with J gene TRBJ2-3; TRBD2 matches at 11 bases. This CDR3 region has 16 residues. Germline V lookup: CDR1 SGDLS, CDR2 YYNGEE. V was clipped by 6 bases and J by 1 base; unmatched bases: 7. The CDR3 protein is CASTSGGPGGTDTQYF. CDR3 DNA: TGTGCCAGCACTAGCGGGGGGCCGGGCGGCACAGATACGCAGTATTTT.

This chain links TRBV7-2 with TRBJ1-2; D is possibly TRBD1 (5 bases). Per the germline V gene, CDR1 is SGHTA and CDR2 is FQGNSA. Deletions cut 2 bases from V and 4 bases from J, with 8 bases between. The CDR3 contains 13 residues. CDR3 bases: TGTGCCAGCAGCTTACGGGGGTTCTATGGCTACACCTTC. Translated, it gives CASSLRGFYGYTF.

This clone has just a few counts. For the CDR3, the DNA is TGTGCCTGGGACCTTGTTGGGGAAAAACTGTTTTTT. Its translation is CAWDLVGEKLFF. The rearrangement uses TRBV30 and TRBJ1-4, with D uncertain. In germline, CDR1 is GTSNPN, CDR2 SVGIG (reference sequence). This CDR3 contains 12 residues. V lost 5 bases and J 8 bases, leaving 12 bases between the germline ends.

Comment on this clone: At one end, the junction sequence differs from germline, possibly due to a read error. The DNA of the CDR3 is TGTGCCAGCAGCCTAGACCGGGACAGCAGGTTTTTT. This gives the protein CASSLDRDSRFF. The V gene is TRBV11-2, the J gene TRBJ1-4, with 7 bases aligning to TRBD1. Germline CDR1 reads SGHAT; CDR2 reads FQNNGV. The CDR3 runs to 12 residues.

Ten or more counts support this clone. The chain uses TRBV10-3 and TRBJ2-5; 8 bases match TRBD2. Germline CDR1 is ENHRY and CDR2 is SYGVKD. This CDR3 region has 14 residues. V lost 10 bases to trimming and J lost 5 bases; unmatched junction nucleotides: 12. Here the CDR3 reads CATGGETGRETQYF. The CDR3 DNA is TGTGCCACCGGGGGGGAGACCGGCCGGGAGACCCAGTACTTC.

The chain combines TRBV5-1 with TRBJ2-5; D is uncertain. From germline, CDR1 is SGHRS and CDR2 YFSETQ. The CDR3 consists of 14 residues. Trimming shortened V by 4 bases and J by 2 bases, and 12 bases separated the two germline ends. The CDR3, as DNA: TGCGCCAGCAGCCCCCCGGGCAAGCAAGAGACCCAGTACTTC. Residues: CASSPPGKQETQYF.

This clone was counted a few times. This sequence joins TRBV18 and TRBJ1-1, with 10 nucleotides matching TRBD1. The CDR3 totals 15 residues. From germline, CDR1 is KGHSH and CDR2 LQKENI. V was clipped by 1 base and J by 7 bases; unmatched bases: 6. CDR3 sequence (DNA): TGTGCCAGCTCACCACAGGGACAGGGGATAATTGAAGCTTTCTTT. It encodes CASSPQGQGIIEAFF.

This clone was detected a few times. The chain is built from TRBV25-1 and TRBJ2-1, with TRBD1 matching over 12 bases. Losses at the gene ends were 5 bases for V and 6 bases for J; bases not matched to a gene: 5. This CDR3 is 15 amino acids long. Germline loops: CDR1 MGHDK, CDR2 SYGVNS. CDR3 coding DNA: TGTGCCAGCAGTTTGGGGACAGGGGGCTCCAATGAGCAGTTCTTC. As protein: CASSLGTGGSNEQFF.

This clone was counted a few times. V gene TRBV11-2 combines with J gene TRBJ1-2; D uncertain. The CDR3 loop spans 14 amino acids. Trimming stripped 3 bases from V and 7 bases from J, with 15 bases between. Germline V gene data show CDR1 as SGHAT and CDR2 as FQNNGV. The CDR3 sequence is CASSFLVGPGGYTF. In nucleotides, the CDR3 is TGTGCCAGCAGCTTCTTAGTCGGTCCCGGTGGCTACACCTTC.

This clone came up a few times. The chain carries TRBV18 and TRBJ2-4; 8 bases are shared with TRBD1. CDR1 and CDR2 (germline): KGHSH, LQKENI. This CDR3 is 14 amino acids long. J was trimmed by 2 bases and V by 8 bases; bases with no gene match: 5. CDR3 sequence: CASRTGYPKNIQYF. The CDR3 nucleotides read TGTGCCAGCAGGACAGGGTACCCCAAAAACATTCAGTACTTC.

The sample holds a few counts of this clone. This chain uses TRBV15 with TRBJ2-7, with 7 positions matching TRBD2. This CDR3 comprises 16 residues. The ends lost 0 bases at V and 0 bases at J; junction bases unmatched: 5. CDR1 is LNHNV and CDR2 is YYDKDF in the germline V gene (reference sequence). The CDR3 DNA follows: TGTGCCACCAGCAGAGATCGGCGGGGGAGCTCCTACGAGCAGTACTTC. This sequence encodes CATSRDRRGSSYEQYF.

The chain combines TRBV29-1 with TRBJ2-3; D is perhaps TRBD2 (5 bases). With 6 bases removed from V and 7 bases from J, the gap between germline ends came to 8 bases. Germline V gene sequence: CDR1 SQVTM, CDR2 ANQGSEA. The CDR3 has 10 residues. The CDR3: CSVQDYTQYF. For the CDR3, the DNA is TGCAGCGTCCAGGACTATACGCAGTATTTT.

This clone was picked up a small number of times. The chain couples TRBV19 to TRBJ2-7; D is undetermined. Germline V gene sequence: CDR1 LNHDA, CDR2 SQIVND (reference sequence). CDR3 length: 12 residues. Trimming shortened V by 10 bases and J by 0 bases, and 10 bases separated the two germline ends. This CDR3 is CATRRSSYEQYF. DNA for the CDR3: TGTGCCACAAGGCGTAGCTCCTACGAGCAGTACTTC.

This clone was picked up a small number of times. The chain is built from TRBV6-5 and TRBJ2-5; D gene uncertain. Germline values: CDR1 MNHEY, CDR2 SVGAGI. The CDR3 contains 13 residues. Trimming pared 0 bases from V and 9 bases from J, leaving 11 bases between. The CDR3 nucleotides read TGTGCCAGCAGTTACTCACCGGAGAGCTCCCAGTACTTC. Protein sequence: CASSYSPESSQYF.

V and J are TRBV28 and TRBJ2-3, with unresolved D. V was clipped by 3 bases and J by 8 bases, with 21 bases between them. In germline, CDR1 is MDHEN, CDR2 SYDVKM. There are 16 residues in the CDR3. CDR3 coding DNA: TGTGCCAGCAGTTTTGGAACAGAGAGCATGATCGGTACGCAGTATTTT. This codes for CASSFGTESMIGTQYF.

This clone was recorded once. This sequence joins TRBV7-9 and TRBJ2-5; TRBD1 matches at 9 bases. CDR3 size: 16 residues. Per germline, CDR1 SEHNR and CDR2 FQNEAQ (reference sequence). The trim removed 2 bases at V and 1 base at J, leaving 5 bases unmatched. In DNA form, the CDR3 reads TGTGCCAGCAGCTTACCGACAGGGGGGAGCCAAGAGACCCAGTACTTC. Amino acids: CASSLPTGGSQETQYF.

This clone turned up a few times. This chain connects TRBV7-9 to TRBJ2-2, with D possibly being TRBD2 (6 bases). CDR3 size: 16 residues. Germline V CDR1 and CDR2: SEHNR, FQNEAQ (reference sequence). Trimming removed 9 bases at V and 2 bases at J, with 19 bases between. For the CDR3, the DNA is TGTGCCAGTCCCCGATGGGCGGGGAAAAACACCGGGGAGCTGTTTTTT. Translating gives CASPRWAGKNTGELFF.

This sequence joins TRBV7-9 and TRBJ1-4, with D possibly TRBD1 on 5 matching bases. In germline, CDR1 is SEHNR, CDR2 FQNEAQ (reference sequence). This CDR3 contains 14 residues. V dropped 3 bases and J dropped 1 base, with 6 bases sitting between them. The CDR3 DNA reads TGTGCCAGCAGCTTTGGGGGAACTAATGAAAAACTGTTTTTT. Protein: CASSFGGTNEKLFF.

The J gene is TRBJ2-7, the V gene TRBV2; 11 positions agree with TRBD2. Germline V gene sequence: CDR1 SNHLY, CDR2 FYNNEI. The CDR3 totals 13 residues. V lost 6 bases, J lost 4 bases, and 2 bases stayed unmatched. Here the CDR3 DNA reads TGTGCCAGCAGGACTAGCGGGGCTTACGAGCAGTACTTC. Its translation: CASRTSGAYEQYF.

The rearrangement links TRBV15 to TRBJ1-5, with D possibly being TRBD1 (5 bases). V lost 3 bases, J lost 1 base, and 13 bases lay in between. Germline loops: CDR1 LNHNV, CDR2 YYDKDF (reference sequence). This CDR3 has 16 amino acids. This CDR3 reads CATSSLQERSNQPQHF. The DNA of the CDR3 is TGTGCCACCAGCAGCTTACAGGAGCGGAGCAATCAGCCCCAGCATTTT.

V usage is TRBV5-1 and J usage is TRBJ1-1, with TRBD1 as a possible D gene (5 bases). Trimming stripped 0 bases from V and 5 bases from J, with 14 bases between. Germline V gene lookup returns CDR1 SGHRS and CDR2 YFSETQ. The CDR3 is made up of 15 amino acids. The CDR3 DNA sequence: TGCGCCAGCAGCTTGGATGGCAGGGTTTGGACTGAAGCTTTCTTT. Translated: CASSLDGRVWTEAFF.

J is TRBJ1-1 and V is TRBV5-1; D remains ambiguous. This CDR3 has 11 amino acids. Germline V lookup: CDR1 SGHRS, CDR2 YFSETQ. Trimming took 5 bases from V and 1 from J, leaving 3 bases between them. The CDR3 region has the DNA TGCGCCAGCAGAGGGAACACTGAAGCTTTCTTT. Translating it yields CASRGNTEAFF.